Below, one TCR beta chain is given with its context. The antigen this receptor binds is unknown. Qualities for individual bases were not recorded, and no much larger clone is one base off. Library creation used RT-PCR. The instrument given in TCRdb is Illumina HiSeq 2500. Using fastp trimming at Q25 and MiXCR clonotype assembly, TCRdb reanalyzed the public sequencing data and kept in-frame beta chains. Each CDR3 protein gets just one entry, which takes the most common genes and DNA from the rows behind it. In all, the sample holds 700,000 to 900,000 distinct CDR3 sequences, and 21% of those were seen once. The top ten hold 10% of the sample. The germline V gene supplies CDR1 SGHRS and CDR2 YFSETQ. Counted from cysteine to phenylalanine, this CDR3 has 13 amino acids. Here the CDR3 DNA is all that survives: 39 bases in frame from base 1. V is shortened by 8 bases, J by 4 bases, and the region joining them spans 13 bases.

The data belong to a study of response to subunit inactivated influenza vaccine (dated by TCRdb to about 2018). In the study overall: The study used deep quantitative T cell receptor repertoire profiling to track responses to a trivalent subunit inactivated influenza vaccine.

Study-wide conclusions, independent of this receptor: It was suggested by the authors that each seasonal influenza vaccination may recruit only a limited number of new T cells.

This clonotype was obtained from a man in his forties or fifties who received an inactivated influenza vaccine. Donor details come from another sample of the same person, matched by shared clones. Sequencing used PBMCs from blood, obtained 5 days after vaccination. Here the chain combines TRBV5-1 and TRBJ2-1; matching of 5 bases hints at TRBD2 as the D gene. CDR3 loop: CASQADSYNEQFF. The DNA sequence is as follows: TGCGCCAGTCAGGCGGACTCATACAATGAGCAGTTCTTC.